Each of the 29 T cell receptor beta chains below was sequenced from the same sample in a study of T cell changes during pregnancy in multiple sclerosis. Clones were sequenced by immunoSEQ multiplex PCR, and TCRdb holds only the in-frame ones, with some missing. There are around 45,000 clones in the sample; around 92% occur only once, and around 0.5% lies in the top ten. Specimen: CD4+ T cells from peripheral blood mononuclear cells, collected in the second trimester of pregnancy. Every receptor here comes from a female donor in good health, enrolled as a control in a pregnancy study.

As DNA, the CDR3 is TGCAGCGTTGGACTAGCGTACTACAATGAGCAGTTCTTC. Its translation: CSVGLAYYNEQFF. The chain couples TRBV29-1 to TRBJ2-1; TRBD2 agrees at 8 bases. The length of the CDR3 is 13 residues. CDR1 is SQVTM and CDR2 is ANQGSEA in the germline V gene. The V and J ends lost 4 bases and 3 bases, in that order; junction bases with no gene match: 2.

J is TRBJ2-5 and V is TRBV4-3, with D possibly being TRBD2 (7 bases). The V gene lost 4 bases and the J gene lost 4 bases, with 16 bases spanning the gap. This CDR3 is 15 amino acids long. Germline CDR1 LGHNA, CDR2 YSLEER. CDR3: CASSPRTGRAETQYF. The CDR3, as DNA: TGCGCCAGCAGCCCTCGAACAGGGAGGGCAGAGACCCAGTACTTC.

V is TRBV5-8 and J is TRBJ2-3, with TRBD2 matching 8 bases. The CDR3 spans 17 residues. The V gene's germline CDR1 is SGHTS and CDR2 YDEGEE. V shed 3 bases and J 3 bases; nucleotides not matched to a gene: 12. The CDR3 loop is CASSSSRGSGGTDTQYF. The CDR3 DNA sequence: TGTGCCAGCAGCTCATCAAGAGGAAGCGGGGGAACAGATACGCAGTATTTT.

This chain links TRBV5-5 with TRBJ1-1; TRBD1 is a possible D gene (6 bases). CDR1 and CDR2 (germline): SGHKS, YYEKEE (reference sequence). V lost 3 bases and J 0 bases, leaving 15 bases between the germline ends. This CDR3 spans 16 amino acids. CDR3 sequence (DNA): TGTGCCAGCAGCTCAAGCGTGGGACATCTGAACACTGAAGCTTTCTTT. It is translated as CASSSSVGHLNTEAFF.

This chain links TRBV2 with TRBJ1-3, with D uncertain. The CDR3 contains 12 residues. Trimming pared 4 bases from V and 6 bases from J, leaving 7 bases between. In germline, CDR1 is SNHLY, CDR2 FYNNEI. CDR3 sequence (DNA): TGTGCCAGCAGTGCTGGGCTAAACACCATATATTTT. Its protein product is CASSAGLNTIYF.

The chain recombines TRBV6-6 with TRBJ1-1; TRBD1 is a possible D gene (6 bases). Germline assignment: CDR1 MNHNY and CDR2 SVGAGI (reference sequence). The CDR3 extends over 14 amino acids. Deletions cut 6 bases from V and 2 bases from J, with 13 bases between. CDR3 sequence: CASRRPGDNTEAFF. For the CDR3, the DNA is TGTGCCAGCAGACGCCCAGGGGATAACACTGAAGCTTTCTTT.

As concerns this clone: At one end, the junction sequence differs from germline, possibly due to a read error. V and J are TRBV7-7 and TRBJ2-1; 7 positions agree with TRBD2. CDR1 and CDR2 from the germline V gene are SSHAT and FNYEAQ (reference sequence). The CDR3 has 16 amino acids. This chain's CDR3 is CASSSASGLSYNEQFF. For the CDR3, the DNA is TGTGCTAGCAGCTCCGCTAGCGGACTCTCCTACAATGAGCAGTTCTTC.

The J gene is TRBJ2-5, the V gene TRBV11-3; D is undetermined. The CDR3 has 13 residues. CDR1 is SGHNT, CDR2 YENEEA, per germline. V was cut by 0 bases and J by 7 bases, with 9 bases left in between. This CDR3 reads CASSLDYAATQYF. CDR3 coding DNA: TGTGCCAGCAGCTTAGACTATGCGGCGACCCAGTACTTC.

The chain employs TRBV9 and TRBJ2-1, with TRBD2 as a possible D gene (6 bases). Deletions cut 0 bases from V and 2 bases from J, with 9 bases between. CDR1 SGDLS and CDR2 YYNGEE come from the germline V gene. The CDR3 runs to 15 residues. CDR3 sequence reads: CASSVDAGTYNEQFF. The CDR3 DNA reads TGTGCCAGCAGCGTAGATGCGGGAACCTACAATGAGCAGTTCTTC.

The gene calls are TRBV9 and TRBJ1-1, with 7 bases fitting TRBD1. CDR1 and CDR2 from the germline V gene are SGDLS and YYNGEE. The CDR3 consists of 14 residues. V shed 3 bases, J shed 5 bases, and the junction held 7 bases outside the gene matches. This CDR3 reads CASSATGLGTEAFF. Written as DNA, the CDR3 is TGTGCCAGCAGCGCGACAGGGCTAGGTACTGAAGCTTTCTTT.

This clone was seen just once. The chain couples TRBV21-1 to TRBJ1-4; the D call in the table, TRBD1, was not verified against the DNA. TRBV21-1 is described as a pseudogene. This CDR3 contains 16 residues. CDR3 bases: TGTGCCAGCAGCAAAGCGCGGACAGGGGGGAATGAAAAACTGTTTTTT. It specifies CASSKARTGGNEKLFF.

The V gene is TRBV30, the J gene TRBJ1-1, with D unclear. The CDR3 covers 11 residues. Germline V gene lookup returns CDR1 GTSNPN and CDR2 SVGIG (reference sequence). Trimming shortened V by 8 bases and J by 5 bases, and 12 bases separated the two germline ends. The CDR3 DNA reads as TGTGCCCACGAAGGGAGTACTGAAGCTTTCTTT. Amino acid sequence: CAHEGSTEAFF.

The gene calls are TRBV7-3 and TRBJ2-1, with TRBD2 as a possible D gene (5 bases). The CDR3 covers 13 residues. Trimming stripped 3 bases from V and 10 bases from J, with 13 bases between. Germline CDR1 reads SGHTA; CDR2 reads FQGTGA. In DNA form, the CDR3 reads TGTGCCAGCAGCTTCATCTCCGGGAACGAGCAGTTCTTC. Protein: CASSFISGNEQFF.

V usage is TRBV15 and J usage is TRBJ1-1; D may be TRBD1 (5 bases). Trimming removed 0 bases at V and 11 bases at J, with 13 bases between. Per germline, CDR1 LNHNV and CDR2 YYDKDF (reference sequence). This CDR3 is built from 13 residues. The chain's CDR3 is CATSREGRFRAFF. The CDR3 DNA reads TGTGCCACCAGCAGAGAGGGGCGGTTTAGGGCTTTCTTT.

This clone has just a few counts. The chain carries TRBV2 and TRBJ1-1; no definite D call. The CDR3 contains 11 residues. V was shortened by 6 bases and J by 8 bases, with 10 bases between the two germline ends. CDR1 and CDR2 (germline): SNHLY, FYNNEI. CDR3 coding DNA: TGTGCCAGCAGGTGGGAGACCGAAGCTTTCTTT. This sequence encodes CASRWETEAFF.

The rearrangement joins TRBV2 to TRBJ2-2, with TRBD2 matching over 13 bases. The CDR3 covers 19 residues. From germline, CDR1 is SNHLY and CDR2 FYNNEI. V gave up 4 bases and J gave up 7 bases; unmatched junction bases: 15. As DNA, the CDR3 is TGTGCCAGCAGTGGAGTTAGAACTAGCGGGGGGGCCGCTGGCGGGGAGCTGTTTTTT. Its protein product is CASSGVRTSGGAAGGELFF.

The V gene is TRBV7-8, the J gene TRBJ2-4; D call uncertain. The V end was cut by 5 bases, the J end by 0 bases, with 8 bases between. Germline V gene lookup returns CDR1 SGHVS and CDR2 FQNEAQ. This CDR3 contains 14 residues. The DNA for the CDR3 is TGTGCCAGCAGCAATACCAGAGCCAAAAACATTCAGTACTTC. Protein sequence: CASSNTRAKNIQYF.

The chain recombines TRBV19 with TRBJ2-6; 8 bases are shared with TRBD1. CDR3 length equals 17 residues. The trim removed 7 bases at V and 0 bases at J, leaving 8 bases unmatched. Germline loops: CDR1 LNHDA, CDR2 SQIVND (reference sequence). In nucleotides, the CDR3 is TGTGCCAGTACTAAAGGACAGGGCAACTCTGGGGCCAACGTCCTGACTTTC. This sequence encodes CASTKGQGNSGANVLTF.

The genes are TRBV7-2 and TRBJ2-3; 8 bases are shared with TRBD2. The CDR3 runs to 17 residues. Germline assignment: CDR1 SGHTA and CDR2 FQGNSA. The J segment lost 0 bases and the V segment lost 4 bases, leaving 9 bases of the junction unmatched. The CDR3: CASSSGLAGLSTDTQYF. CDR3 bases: TGTGCCAGCAGCTCCGGATTAGCGGGACTAAGCACAGATACGCAGTATTTT.

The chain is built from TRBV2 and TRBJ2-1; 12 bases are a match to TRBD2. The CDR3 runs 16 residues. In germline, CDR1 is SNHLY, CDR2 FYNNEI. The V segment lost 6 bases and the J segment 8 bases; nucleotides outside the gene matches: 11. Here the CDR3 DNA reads TGTGCCAGCAGGACGCTAGCGGGGGGGCCGACGGATGAGCAGTTCTTC. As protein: CASRTLAGGPTDEQFF.

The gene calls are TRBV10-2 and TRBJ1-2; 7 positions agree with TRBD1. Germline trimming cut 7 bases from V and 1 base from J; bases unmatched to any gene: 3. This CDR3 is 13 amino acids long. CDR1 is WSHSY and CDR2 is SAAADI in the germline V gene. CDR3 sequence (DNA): TGCGCCAGCACCGGGACAGTTAACTATGGCTACACCTTC. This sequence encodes CASTGTVNYGYTF.

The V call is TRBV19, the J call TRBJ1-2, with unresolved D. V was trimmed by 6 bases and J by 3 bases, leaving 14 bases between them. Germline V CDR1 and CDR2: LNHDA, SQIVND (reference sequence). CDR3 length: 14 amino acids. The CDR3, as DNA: TGTGCCAGTAGGTCCCCCGCCGGGTACTATGGCTACACCTTC. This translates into CASRSPAGYYGYTF. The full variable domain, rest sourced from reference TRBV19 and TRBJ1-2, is DGGITQSPKYLFRKEGQNVTLSCEQNLNHDAMYWYRQDPGQGLRLIYYSQIVNDFQKGDIAEGYSVSREKKESFPLTVTSAQKNPTAFYLCASRSPAGYYGYTFGSGTRLTVV.

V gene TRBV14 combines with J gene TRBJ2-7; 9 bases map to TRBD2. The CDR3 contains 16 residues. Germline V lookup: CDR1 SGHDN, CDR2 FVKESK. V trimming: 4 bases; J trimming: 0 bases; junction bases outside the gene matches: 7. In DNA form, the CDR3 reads TGTGCCAGCAGCCGTCTAGCGGGGAGGAGCTCCTACGAGCAGTACTTC. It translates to CASSRLAGRSSYEQYF. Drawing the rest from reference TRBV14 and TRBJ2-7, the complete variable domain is EAGVTQFPSHSVIEKGQTVTLRCDPISGHDNLYWYRRVMGKEIKFLLHFVKESKQDESGMPNNRFLAERTGGTYSTLKVQPAELEDSGVYFCASSRLAGRSSYEQYFGPGTRLTVT.

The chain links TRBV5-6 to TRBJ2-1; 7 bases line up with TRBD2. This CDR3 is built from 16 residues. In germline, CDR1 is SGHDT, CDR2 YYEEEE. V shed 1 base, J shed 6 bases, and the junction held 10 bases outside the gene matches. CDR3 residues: CASSLISGGSLNEQFF. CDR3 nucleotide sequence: TGTGCCAGCAGCTTGATATCCGGCGGGAGTCTCAATGAGCAGTTCTTC.

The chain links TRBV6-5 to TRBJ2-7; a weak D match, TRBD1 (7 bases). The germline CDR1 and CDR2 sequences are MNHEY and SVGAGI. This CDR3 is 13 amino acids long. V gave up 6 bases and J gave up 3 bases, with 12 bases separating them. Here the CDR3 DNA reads TGTGCCAGCAGCCGACAGGGACTCTACGAGCAGTACTTC. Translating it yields CASSRQGLYEQYF.

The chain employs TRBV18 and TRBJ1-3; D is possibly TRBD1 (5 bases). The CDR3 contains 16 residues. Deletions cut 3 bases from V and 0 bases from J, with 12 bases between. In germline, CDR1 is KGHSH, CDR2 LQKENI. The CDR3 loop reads CASSPTDRYSGNTIYF. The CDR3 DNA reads TGTGCCAGCTCACCTACAGACAGATACTCTGGAAACACCATATATTTT.

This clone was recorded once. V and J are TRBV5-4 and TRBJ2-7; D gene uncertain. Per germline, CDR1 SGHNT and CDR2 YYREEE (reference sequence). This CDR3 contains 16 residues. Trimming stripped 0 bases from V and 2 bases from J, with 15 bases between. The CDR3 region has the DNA TGTGCCAGCAGCTTGGGTGCAGGCCACGTAACCTACGAGCAGTACTTC. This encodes CASSLGAGHVTYEQYF. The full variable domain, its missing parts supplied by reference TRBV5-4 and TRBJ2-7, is ETGVTQSPTHLIKTRGQQVTLRCSSQSGHNTVSWYQQALGQGPQFIFQYYREEENGRGNFPPRFSGLQFPNYSSELNVNALELDDSALYLCASSLGAGHVTYEQYFGPGTRLTVT.

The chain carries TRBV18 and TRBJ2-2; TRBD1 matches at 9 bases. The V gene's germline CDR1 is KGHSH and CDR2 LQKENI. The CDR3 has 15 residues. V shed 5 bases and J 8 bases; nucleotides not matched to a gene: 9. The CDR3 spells CASSSGTGSSGELFF. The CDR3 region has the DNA TGTGCCAGCTCATCTGGGACAGGGTCCTCTGGGGAGCTGTTTTTT.

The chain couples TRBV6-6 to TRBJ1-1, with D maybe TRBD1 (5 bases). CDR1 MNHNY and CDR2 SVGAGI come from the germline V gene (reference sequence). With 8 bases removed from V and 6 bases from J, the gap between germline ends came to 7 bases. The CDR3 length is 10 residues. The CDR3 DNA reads TGTGCCAGCCGGGGGGCTGAAGCTTTCTTT. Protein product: CASRGAEAFF.